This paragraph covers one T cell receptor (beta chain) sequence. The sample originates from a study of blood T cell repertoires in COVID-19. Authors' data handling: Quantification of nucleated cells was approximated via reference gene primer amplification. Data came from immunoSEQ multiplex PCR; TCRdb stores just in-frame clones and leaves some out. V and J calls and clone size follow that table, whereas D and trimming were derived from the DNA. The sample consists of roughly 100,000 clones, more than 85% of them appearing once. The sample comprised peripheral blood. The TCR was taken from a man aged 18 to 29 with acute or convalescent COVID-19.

The CDR3 loop reads CATSDLAGPADTQYF. The CDR3 coding sequence is TGTGCCACCAGTGATTTGGCGGGCCCGGCAGATACGCAGTATTTT. The chain links TRBV24-1 to TRBJ2-3, with D perhaps TRBD2 (5 bases). V gave up 0 bases and J gave up 4 bases, with 10 bases separating them. Germline CDR1 reads KGHDR; CDR2 reads SFDVKD. This CDR3 spans 15 amino acids.